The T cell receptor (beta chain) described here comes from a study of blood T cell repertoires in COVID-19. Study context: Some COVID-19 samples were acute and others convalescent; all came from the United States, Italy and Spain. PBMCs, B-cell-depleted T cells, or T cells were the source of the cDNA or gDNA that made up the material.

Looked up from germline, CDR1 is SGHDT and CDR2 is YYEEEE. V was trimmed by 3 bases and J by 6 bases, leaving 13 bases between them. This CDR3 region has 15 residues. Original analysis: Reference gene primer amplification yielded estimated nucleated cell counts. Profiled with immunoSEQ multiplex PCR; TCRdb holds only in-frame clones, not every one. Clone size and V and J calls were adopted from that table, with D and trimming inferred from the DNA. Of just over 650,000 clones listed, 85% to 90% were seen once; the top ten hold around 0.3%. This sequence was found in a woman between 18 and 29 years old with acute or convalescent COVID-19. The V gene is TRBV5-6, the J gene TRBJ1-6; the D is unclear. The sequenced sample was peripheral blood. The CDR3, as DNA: TGTGCCAGCAGCTCGGGATCGGGGTTTAATTCACCCCTCCACTTT. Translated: CASSSGSGFNSPLHF.